This T cell receptor beta chain comes out of a study of blood T cell repertoires in COVID-19. Study information: PBMCs, B-cell-depleted T cells, or T cells provided the cDNA or gDNA that made up the material.

V lost 0 bases to trimming and J lost 6 bases; unmatched junction nucleotides: 4. CDR3 length equals 15 residues. CDR1 and CDR2 from the germline V gene are MGHDK and SYGVNS. Assay used: immunoSEQ multiplex PCR; TCRdb lists only in-frame clones, some missing. Of some 200,000 clones in the sample, roughly 87% were seen once. The sample comprised PBMCs or T cells enriched from blood (not recorded which). The chain combines TRBV25-1 with TRBJ1-4; 7 bases match TRBD1. The source of this sequence is a woman aged 25 to 39 who had recovered from COVID-19. CDR3 DNA: TGTGCCAGCAGTGAATATGGAGGGGGCGATGAAAAACTGTTTTTT. The encoded protein is CASSEYGGGDEKLFF.